This TCR beta chain was obtained from a study of T cells after yellow fever vaccination. Notes on the study in general: In FACS-sorted repertoires, abundant clonotypes from the bulk population could appear as contaminants. It was a small share of clonotypes that appeared in both CD4 and CD8 compartments. Booster sampling recovered most clones from primary vaccination (under 98% CD4, 88% CD8).

Trimming removed 4 bases from V and 4 bases from J; junction bases left unmatched: 9. Looked up from germline, CDR1 is SGHKS and CDR2 is YYEKEE (reference sequence). The CDR3 contains 15 residues. A remark on this clonotype: Its target is unknown.

A process of 5'RACE template switching, which added a universal primer site and UMIs, was used to make TCR cDNA. In TCRdb, the 5' RACE reads were re-called with MiXCR into one record per CDR3 protein. The sample yields about 340,000 distinct CDR3 sequences, approximately 3.9% seen once. The receptor's source is a young man who received the YFV17D yellow fever vaccine. The sample consisted of PBMCs, taken 5 days after the yellow fever booster vaccination. The chain is built from TRBV5-5 and TRBJ2-7; the match to TRBD2 covers 9 bases. The CDR3 here is CASSDGARGGYEQYF. CDR3 nucleotides: TGTGCCAGCAGCGACGGGGCGCGGGGGGGATACGAGCAGTACTTC.